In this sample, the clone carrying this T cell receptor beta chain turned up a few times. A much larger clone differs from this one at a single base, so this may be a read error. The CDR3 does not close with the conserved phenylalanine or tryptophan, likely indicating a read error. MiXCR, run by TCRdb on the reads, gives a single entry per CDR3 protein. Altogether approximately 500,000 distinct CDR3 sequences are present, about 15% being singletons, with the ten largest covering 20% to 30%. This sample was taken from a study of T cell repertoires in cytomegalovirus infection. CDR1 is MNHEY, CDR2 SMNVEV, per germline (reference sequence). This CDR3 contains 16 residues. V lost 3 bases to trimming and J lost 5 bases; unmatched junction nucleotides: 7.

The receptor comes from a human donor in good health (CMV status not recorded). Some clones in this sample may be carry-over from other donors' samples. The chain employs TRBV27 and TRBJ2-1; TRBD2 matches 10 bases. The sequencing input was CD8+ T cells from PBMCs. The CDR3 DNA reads TGTGCCAGCAGTTTCCAGGGACTAGCGAGAAACAATGAGCAGTTCTTA. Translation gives CASSFQGLARNNEQFL.